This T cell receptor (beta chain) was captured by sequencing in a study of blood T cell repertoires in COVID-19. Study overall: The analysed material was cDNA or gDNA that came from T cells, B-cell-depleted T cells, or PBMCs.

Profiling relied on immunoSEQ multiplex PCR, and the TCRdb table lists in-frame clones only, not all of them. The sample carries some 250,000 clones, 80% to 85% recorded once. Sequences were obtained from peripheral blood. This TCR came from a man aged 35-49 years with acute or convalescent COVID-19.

CDR3 sequence (DNA): TGCAGCGTTGAACAGGAAAACTACGAGCAGTACTTC. It yields the protein CSVEQENYEQYF. The chain has TRBV29-1 and TRBJ2-7; D ambiguous. This CDR3 spans 12 amino acids. V was cut by 2 bases and J by 3 bases, with 8 bases left in between. Germline values: CDR1 SQVTM, CDR2 ANQGSEA.